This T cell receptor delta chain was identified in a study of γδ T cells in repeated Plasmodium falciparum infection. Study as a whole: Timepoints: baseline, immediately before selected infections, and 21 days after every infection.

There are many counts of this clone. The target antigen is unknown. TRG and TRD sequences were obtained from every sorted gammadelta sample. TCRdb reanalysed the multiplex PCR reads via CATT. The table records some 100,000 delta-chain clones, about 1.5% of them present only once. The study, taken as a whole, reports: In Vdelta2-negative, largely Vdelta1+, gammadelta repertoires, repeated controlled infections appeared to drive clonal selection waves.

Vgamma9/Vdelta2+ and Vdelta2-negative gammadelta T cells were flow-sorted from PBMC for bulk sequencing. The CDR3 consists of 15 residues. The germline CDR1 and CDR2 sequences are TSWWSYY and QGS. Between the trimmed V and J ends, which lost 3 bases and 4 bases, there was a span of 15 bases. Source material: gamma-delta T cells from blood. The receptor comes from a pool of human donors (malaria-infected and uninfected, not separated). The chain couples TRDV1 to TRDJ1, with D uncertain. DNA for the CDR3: TGTGCTCTTGGGGACCGGTTCCCCTTAAACGATAAACTCATCTTT. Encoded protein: CALGDRFPLNDKLIF.